This entry lists 23 T cell receptor beta chains sequenced from one sample in a study of T cell responses to AZD1222 COVID-19 vaccine. Clones were read by immunoSEQ multiplex PCR, and TCRdb kept only the in-frame ones, dropping some. This table holds 100,000 to 150,000 clones, 85% to 90% found once. Sequences were derived from peripheral blood, sampled on day 0 of AZD1222 vaccination. These receptors all stem from an adult in good health.

V gene TRBV2 combines with J gene TRBJ2-5; perhaps D is TRBD1 or TRBD2 (5 bases each). From germline, CDR1 is SNHLY and CDR2 FYNNEI. The CDR3 consists of 11 residues. With 4 bases removed from V and 5 bases from J, the gap between germline ends came to 5 bases. CDR3 amino acids: CASSGGETQYF. CDR3 bases: TGTGCCAGCAGTGGGGGGGAGACCCAGTACTTC.

The chain recombines TRBV2 with TRBJ2-1; D is ambiguous. The CDR3 loop spans 12 amino acids. CDR1 and CDR2 (germline): SNHLY, FYNNEI. Between the trimmed V and J ends, which lost 2 bases and 11 bases, there was a span of 10 bases. In DNA form, the CDR3 reads TGTGCCAGCAGTGAATCTACCGGAAAGCAGTTCTTC. As protein: CASSESTGKQFF.

The CDR3 loop reads CASSLGVNEKLFF. CDR3 in DNA: TGTGCCAGCAGCTTAGGGGTAAATGAAAAACTGTTTTTT. The chain couples TRBV11-2 to TRBJ1-4; D is unresolved. The length of the CDR3 is 13 residues. V lost 1 base and J lost 5, with 5 bases in between. In germline, CDR1 is SGHAT, CDR2 FQNNGV.

The genes are TRBV6-6 and TRBJ1-1; D not certain. This CDR3 contains 14 residues. Germline V gives CDR1 MNHNY, CDR2 SVGAGI (reference sequence). V lost 7 bases and J 5 bases, leaving 17 bases between the germline ends. In DNA form, the CDR3 reads TGTGCCAGCATTCTAAGCGGGAGTTGGACTGAAGCTTTCTTT. This gives the protein CASILSGSWTEAFF.

J is TRBJ2-3 and V is TRBV7-2, with D tentatively TRBD1 (5 bases). Germline V lookup: CDR1 SGHTA, CDR2 FQGNSA. The length of the CDR3 is 15 residues. V was trimmed by 2 bases and J by 2 bases, leaving 11 bases between them. In DNA, the CDR3 is TGTGCCAGCAGCTTAACAGGAGCTTTCACAGATACGCAGTATTTT. Protein product: CASSLTGAFTDTQYF.

A remark on this clone: Relative to the germline gene, one junction end is altered; a read error may explain this. The rearrangement links TRBV7-7 to TRBJ2-7, with 7 nucleotides matching TRBD1. The CDR3 consists of 13 residues. CDR1 is SSHAT, CDR2 FNYEAQ, per germline (reference sequence). The CDR3 region is CASSSTGSGEQYF. The CDR3, as DNA: TGTGCTAGCAGCTCGACAGGGTCTGGGGAGCAGTACTTC.

The chain uses TRBV12-3 or TRBV12-4 and TRBJ1-2, with D maybe TRBD1 (5 bases). The CDR3 is 13 amino acids. V dropped 7 bases and J dropped 7 bases, with 16 bases sitting between them. CDR3: CASTLRDSGGYTF. The CDR3 DNA reads TGTGCCAGCACTCTCAGGGACTCGGGTGGCTACACCTTC.

The chain links TRBV5-1 to TRBJ1-3, with D possibly TRBD1 on 6 matching bases. The V gene's germline CDR1 is SGHRS and CDR2 YFSETQ. The CDR3 runs to 16 residues. The V gene lost 4 bases and the J gene lost 2 bases, with 16 bases spanning the gap. Written as DNA, the CDR3 is TGCGCCAGCAGCCCTGGACCAGGGGAGGCTGGAAACACCATATATTTT. This encodes CASSPGPGEAGNTIYF.

The J gene is TRBJ1-2, the V gene TRBV16; D is uncertain. Trimming cost V 4 bases and J 4 bases, with 10 bases left between them. CDR1 KGHSY and CDR2 FQNENV come from the germline V gene. This CDR3 spans 13 amino acids. The CDR3 protein is CASSPPGVYGYTF. The CDR3 bases are TGTGCCAGCAGCCCCCCCGGGGTCTATGGCTACACCTTC.

The rearrangement uses TRBV28 and TRBJ1-2, with D possibly TRBD1 on 6 matching bases. Between the trimmed V and J ends, which lost 8 bases and 6 bases, there was a span of 16 bases. The CDR3 is 13 amino acids. The germline V gene has CDR1 MDHEN and CDR2 SYDVKM. This CDR3 is CASRPTGRDGYTF. The CDR3 DNA reads TGTGCCAGCCGTCCCACAGGGCGGGATGGCTACACCTTC.

CDR3 loop: CASSTPRGITYNEQFF. The CDR3 DNA reads TGTGCCAGTAGTACCCCCCGGGGGATTACATACAATGAGCAGTTCTTC. The rearrangement links TRBV19 to TRBJ2-1, with a possible D match to TRBD2 (6 bases). V was cut by 4 bases and J by 4 bases, with 17 bases left in between. The CDR3 contains 16 residues. The germline gives CDR1 LNHDA, CDR2 SQIVND (reference sequence).

The V call is TRBV19, the J call TRBJ2-7; 9 bases match TRBD2. Germline V gives CDR1 LNHDA, CDR2 SQIVND (reference sequence). This CDR3 has 14 amino acids. Trimming removed 3 bases from V and 5 bases from J; junction bases left unmatched: 5. CDR3 loop: CASSMSGGSNEQYF. CDR3 sequence (DNA): TGTGCCAGTAGTATGAGCGGGGGGTCGAACGAGCAGTACTTC. The entire variable domain, with the rest obtained from reference TRBV19 and TRBJ2-7, is as follows: DGGITQSPKYLFRKEGQNVTLSCEQNLNHDAMYWYRQDPGQGLRLIYYSQIVNDFQKGDIAEGYSVSREKKESFPLTVTSAQKNPTAFYLCASSMSGGSNEQYFGPGTRLTVT.

The V call is TRBV3-1 (or the pseudogene TRBV3-2), the J call TRBJ1-2; tentatively, D is TRBD1 (5 bases). Germline CDR1 is LGHDT and CDR2 is YNNKEL (reference sequence). Trimming took off 2 bases at V and 7 bases at J, with 11 bases between the two ends. The CDR3 is made up of 13 amino acids. The CDR3 nucleotides are TGTGCCAGCAGCCAAATTGCGGGGGGTGGCTACACCTTC. Translation gives CASSQIAGGGYTF.

The V gene is TRBV9, the J gene TRBJ1-3, with D possibly being TRBD1 (5 bases). V shed 4 bases and J shed 1 base, with 15 bases lying between them. The germline CDR1 and CDR2 sequences are SGDLS and YYNGEE. There are 16 residues in the CDR3. This chain's CDR3 is CASSKIPGASGNTIYF. The CDR3 nucleotides read TGTGCCAGCAGCAAAATACCCGGGGCTTCTGGAAACACCATATATTTT.

The chain uses TRBV6-5 and TRBJ1-1; D uncertain. Per germline, CDR1 MNHEY and CDR2 SVGAGI. V lost 6 bases and J lost 2, with 13 bases in between. The CDR3 is made up of 14 amino acids. The CDR3 nucleotides read TGTGCCAGCAGACCCGTTCTGGGAAACACTGAAGCTTTCTTT. Its translation: CASRPVLGNTEAFF.

This clone has just one count. V usage is TRBV10-3 and J usage is TRBJ2-3; D is possibly TRBD2 (6 bases). V was trimmed by 8 bases and J by 0 bases, leaving 6 bases between them. The CDR3 has 12 residues. Germline-derived CDR1 and CDR2 are ENHRY and SYGVKD. CDR3 in DNA: TGTGCCATCGGAGGGAGCACAGATACGCAGTATTTT. Amino acid sequence: CAIGGSTDTQYF.

The rearrangement uses TRBV18 and TRBJ1-3; weak D call: TRBD1 (6 bases). Germline V lookup: CDR1 KGHSH, CDR2 LQKENI. Trimming cost V 3 bases and J 0 bases, with 12 bases left between them. The CDR3 extends over 16 amino acids. The CDR3, as DNA: TGTGCCAGCTCACCGATAACCAGGGGCTCTGGAAACACCATATATTTT. The encoded protein is CASSPITRGSGNTIYF.

The chain has TRBV2 and TRBJ1-1; unclear D gene. The CDR3 has 14 residues. V shed 1 base and J shed 10 bases, with 16 bases lying between them. Germline V gene data show CDR1 as SNHLY and CDR2 as FYNNEI. CDR3 bases: TGTGCCAGCAGTGAAGATTCCAGCTCCAGCGGAGCTTTCTTT. Protein sequence: CASSEDSSSSGAFF.

This rearrangement joins TRBV7-2 to TRBJ2-1; no clear D. CDR1 is SGHTA and CDR2 is FQGNSA in the germline V gene. The CDR3 has 14 amino acids. Trimming shortened V by 0 bases and J by 7 bases, and 10 bases separated the two germline ends. The CDR3: CASSLAPRLNEQFF. The CDR3 DNA follows: TGTGCCAGCAGCTTAGCGCCAAGGTTAAATGAGCAGTTCTTC. The whole variable domain, filled in from reference TRBV7-2 and TRBJ2-1, reads GAGVSQSPSNKVTEKGKDVELRCDPISGHTALYWYRQSLGQGLEFLIYFQGNSAPDKSGLPSDRFSAERTGGSVSTLTIQRTQQEDSAVYLCASSLAPRLNEQFFGPGTRLTVL.

The chain carries TRBV27 and TRBJ1-1, with a possible D match to TRBD1 (6 bases). Germline lookup yields CDR1 MNHEY and CDR2 SMNVEV (reference sequence). CDR3 length: 14 amino acids. Trimming cost V 6 bases and J 11 bases, with 22 bases left between them. DNA of the CDR3: TGTGCCAGCAGGCTACAGGGCGCGAACCCCGGGGCTTTCTTT. Its translation is CASRLQGANPGAFF.

The chain is built from TRBV5-1 and TRBJ1-1; D is unclear. Trimming left V 5 bases short and J 4 bases short, with 9 bases between. This CDR3 comprises 12 residues. The germline V gene encodes CDR1 SGHRS and CDR2 YFSETQ. The CDR3 DNA is TGCGCCAGCAGGGGAGGGAGCACTGAAGCTTTCTTT. It encodes CASRGGSTEAFF. Variable domain in full (rest from reference TRBV5-1 and TRBJ1-1): KAGVTQTPRYLIKTRGQQVTLSCSPISGHRSVSWYQQTPGQGLQFLFEYFSETQRNKGNFPGRFSGRQFSNSRSEMNVSTLELGDSALYLCASRGGSTEAFFGQGTRLTVV.

CDR3 nucleotides: TGCGCCAGCAGCTTGGGAGGAGAAGCGATCCAAGAGACCCAGTACTTC. It yields the protein CASSLGGEAIQETQYF. This chain links TRBV5-1 with TRBJ2-5; D is uncertain. The CDR3 is made up of 16 amino acids. Germline V gene lookup returns CDR1 SGHRS and CDR2 YFSETQ. The V gene lost 0 bases and the J gene lost 1 base, with 13 bases spanning the gap.

The rearrangement uses TRBV12-3 or TRBV12-4 and TRBJ2-1; perhaps TRBD2 as D (6 bases). V lost 3 bases, J lost 12 bases, and 15 bases lay in between. This CDR3 comprises 13 residues. The CDR3 bases are TGTGCCAGCAGTTTTGGGACTCCCCGGGGGCAGTTCTTC. Translated, it gives CASSFGTPRGQFF.